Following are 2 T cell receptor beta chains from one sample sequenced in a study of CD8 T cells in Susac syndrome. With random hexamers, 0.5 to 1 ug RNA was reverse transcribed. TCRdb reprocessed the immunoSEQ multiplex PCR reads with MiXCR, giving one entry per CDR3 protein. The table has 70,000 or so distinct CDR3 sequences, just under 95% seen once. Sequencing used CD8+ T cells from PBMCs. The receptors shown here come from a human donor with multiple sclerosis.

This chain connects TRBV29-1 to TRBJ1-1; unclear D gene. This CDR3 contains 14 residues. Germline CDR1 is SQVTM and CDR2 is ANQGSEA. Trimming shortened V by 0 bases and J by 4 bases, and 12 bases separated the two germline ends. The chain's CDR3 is CSVEDTQTGTEAFF. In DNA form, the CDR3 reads TGCAGCGTTGAAGACACCCAGACGGGCACTGAAGCTTTCTTT.

As DNA, the CDR3 is TGCAGCGTTGAAGATCGCCGGAGCTCCTACTACGAGCAGTACTTC. It is translated as CSVEDRRSSYYEQYF. The V and J genes are TRBV29-1 and TRBJ2-7; D gene uncertain. Germline lookup yields CDR1 SQVTM and CDR2 ANQGSEA. The CDR3 runs 15 residues. Trimming stripped 0 bases from V and 3 bases from J, with 15 bases between.